The clone carrying this TCR beta chain has only one observation. These data come from a study of blood T cell repertoires in COVID-19. Study details: COVID-19 samples from acute and convalescent phases originated in the United States, Italy and Spain. PBMCs, B-cell-depleted T cells, or T cells provided the cDNA or gDNA that made up the material.

Per the study methods: By means of reference gene primer amplification, nucleated cell counts were estimated. Only in-frame clones appear in the TCRdb table, and some are missing; sequencing was by immunoSEQ multiplex PCR. V and J calls and clone size are copied from that table; D and trimming were computed from the DNA. The top ten clones hold around 2.9% of a sample with some 400,000 clones, approximately 86% of them seen once. The receptor was isolated from a human donor in a cohort sampled during active COVID-19. The sample taken for sequencing was peripheral blood.

The CDR3 DNA reads as TGTGCCAGCAGTGAAGTAATCAGGGGAAGGGGGAAGGATGGCTACACCTTC. Residues: CASSEVIRGRGKDGYTF. This chain joins TRBV2 and TRBJ1-2; a weak D match, TRBD1 (6 bases). CDR1 is SNHLY, CDR2 FYNNEI, per germline. V was shortened by 1 base and J by 6 bases, with 21 bases between the two germline ends. CDR3 length equals 17 residues.